This T cell receptor beta chain was identified during a study of T cells in Graves' hyperthyroidism and ophthalmopathy. The investigators amplified TCR beta CDR3 regions from RNA transcripts. The primer set for the first-round RT-PCR of the TCR CDR3 was HTBI. TCRdb redid the calling of the multiplex PCR reads with MiXCR, one entry per CDR3 protein. The table records 730,000 or so distinct CDR3 sequences, approximately 18% of them present only once. Diagnosis of hyperthyroidism was new in patients aged 18 to 65, and its duration was under 2 months. Investigators excluded patients with uncontrolled infection, other autoimmune disease, pregnancy or lactation. Orbital computed tomography, thyroid ultrasound, serum thyroxine and TRAb, and clinical symptoms together informed the diagnoses. Input material: blood. This receptor was obtained from a woman between 50 and 59 years old with Graves' hyperthyroidism that later progressed to Graves' ophthalmopathy.

The CDR3 sequence is CASSYPQGPGGSPLHF. DNA of the CDR3: TGTGCCAGCAGTTACCCACAGGGGCCTGGCGGATCACCCCTCCACTTT. The V gene is TRBV6-2 or TRBV6-3, the J gene TRBJ1-6, with 7 bases fitting TRBD1. Germline V gene lookup returns CDR1 MNHEY and CDR2 SVGEGT. V lost 2 bases, J lost 10 bases, and 11 bases stayed unmatched. The CDR3 loop spans 16 amino acids.